The 3 T cell receptor beta chains listed next were all sequenced from one sample in a study of cytomegalovirus exposure and HLA in healthy donors. 13 Jbeta primers and 60 Vbeta primers were used for the PCR. Profiled with immunoSEQ multiplex PCR; TCRdb holds only in-frame clones, not every one. The table lists 120,000 or so clones, 70% to 80% of them singletons. Sequences were obtained from PBMCs. The receptors shown here come from a man in his forties or fifties in good health and CMV-seropositive.

This rearrangement joins TRBV5-8 to TRBJ1-2, with a tentative D call TRBD1 (6 bases). Trimming cost V 1 base and J 4 bases, with 14 bases left between them. The CDR3 is 15 amino acids. Germline V gives CDR1 SGHTS, CDR2 YDEGEE. For the CDR3, the DNA is TGTGCCAGCAGCTTGCTGAGGACAGTCTCCTATGGCTACACCTTC. Protein product: CASSLLRTVSYGYTF.

This clone was recorded once. This chain uses TRBV27 with TRBJ2-3; weak D call: TRBD1 (6 bases). Trimming left V 11 bases short and J 2 bases short, with 23 bases between. CDR3 length equals 16 residues. CDR1 and CDR2 (germline): MNHEY, SMNVEV (reference sequence). CDR3 amino acids: CAPHPGTHPYTDTQYF. DNA of the CDR3: TGTGCCCCCCACCCCGGGACACACCCCTACACAGATACGCAGTATTTT.

The rearrangement links TRBV29-1 to TRBJ1-4; possible D gene TRBD1, 6 bases. V lost 6 bases to trimming and J lost 6 bases, with 8 bases between them. Germline values: CDR1 SQVTM, CDR2 ANQGSEA. The CDR3 has 11 residues. The CDR3 nucleotides read TGCAGCGTCGGACAGTATGAAAAACTGTTTTTT. This gives the protein CSVGQYEKLFF. The variable domain in full, completed from reference TRBV29-1 and TRBJ1-4, reads SAVISQKPSRDICQRGTSLTIQCQVDSQVTMMFWYRQQPGQSLTLIATANQGSEATYESGFVIDKFPISRPNLTFSTLTVSNMSPEDSSIYLCSVGQYEKLFFGSGTQLSVL.